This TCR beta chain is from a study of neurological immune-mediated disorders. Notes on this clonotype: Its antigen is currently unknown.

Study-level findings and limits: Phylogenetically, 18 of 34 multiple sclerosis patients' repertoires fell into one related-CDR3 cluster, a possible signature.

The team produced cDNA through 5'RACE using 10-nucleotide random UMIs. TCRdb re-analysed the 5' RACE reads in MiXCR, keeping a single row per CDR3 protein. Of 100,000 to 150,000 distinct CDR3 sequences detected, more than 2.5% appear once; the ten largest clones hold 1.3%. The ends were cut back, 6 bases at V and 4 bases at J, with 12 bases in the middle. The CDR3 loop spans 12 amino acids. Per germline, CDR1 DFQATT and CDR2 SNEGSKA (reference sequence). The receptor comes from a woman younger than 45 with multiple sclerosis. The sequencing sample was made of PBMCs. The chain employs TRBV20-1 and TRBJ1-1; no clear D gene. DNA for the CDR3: TGCAGTGCCATACCCAGGTTCACTGAAGCTTTCTTT. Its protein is CSAIPRFTEAFF.